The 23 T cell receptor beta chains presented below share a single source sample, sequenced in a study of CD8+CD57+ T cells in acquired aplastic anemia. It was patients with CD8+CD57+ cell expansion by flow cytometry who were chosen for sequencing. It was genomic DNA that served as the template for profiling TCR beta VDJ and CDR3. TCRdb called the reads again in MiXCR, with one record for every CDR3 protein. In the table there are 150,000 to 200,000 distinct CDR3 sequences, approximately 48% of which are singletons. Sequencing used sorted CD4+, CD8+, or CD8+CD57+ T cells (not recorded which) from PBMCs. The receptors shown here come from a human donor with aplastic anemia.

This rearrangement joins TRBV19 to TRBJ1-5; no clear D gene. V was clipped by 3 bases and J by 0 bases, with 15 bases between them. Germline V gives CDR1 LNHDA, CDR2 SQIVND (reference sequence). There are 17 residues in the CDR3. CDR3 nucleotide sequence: TGTGCCAGTAGTATCGATTCGGGGTCGTATAGCAATCAGCCCCAGCATTTT. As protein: CASSIDSGSYSNQPQHF. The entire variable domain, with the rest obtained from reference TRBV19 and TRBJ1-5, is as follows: DGGITQSPKYLFRKEGQNVTLSCEQNLNHDAMYWYRQDPGQGLRLIYYSQIVNDFQKGDIAEGYSVSREKKESFPLTVTSAQKNPTAFYLCASSIDSGSYSNQPQHFGDGTRLSIL.

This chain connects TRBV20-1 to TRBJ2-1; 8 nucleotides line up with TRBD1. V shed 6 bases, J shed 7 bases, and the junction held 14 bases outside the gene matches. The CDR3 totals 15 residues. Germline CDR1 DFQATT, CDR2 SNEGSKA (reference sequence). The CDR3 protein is CSAPGQGNIGNEQFF. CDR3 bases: TGCAGTGCCCCCGGACAGGGCAACATAGGGAATGAGCAGTTCTTC.

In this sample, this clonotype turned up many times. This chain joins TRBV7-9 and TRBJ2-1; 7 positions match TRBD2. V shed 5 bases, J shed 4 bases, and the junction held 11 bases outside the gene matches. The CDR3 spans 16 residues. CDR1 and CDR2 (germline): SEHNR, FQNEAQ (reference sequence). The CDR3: CASSHSGLADYNEQFF. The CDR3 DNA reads TGTGCCAGCAGCCATTCGGGGCTAGCGGATTACAATGAGCAGTTCTTC.

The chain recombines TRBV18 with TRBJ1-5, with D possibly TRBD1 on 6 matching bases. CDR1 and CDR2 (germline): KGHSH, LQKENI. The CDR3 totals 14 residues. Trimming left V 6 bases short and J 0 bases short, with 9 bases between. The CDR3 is CASSQDSSNQPQHF. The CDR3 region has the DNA TGTGCCAGCTCCCAGGACAGTAGCAATCAGCCCCAGCATTTT.

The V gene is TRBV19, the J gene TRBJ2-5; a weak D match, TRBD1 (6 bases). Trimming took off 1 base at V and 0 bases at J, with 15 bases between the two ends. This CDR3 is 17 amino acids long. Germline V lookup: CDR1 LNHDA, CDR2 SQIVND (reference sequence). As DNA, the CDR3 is TGTGCCAGTAGTATAGGTACAGGGATGGGCCACCAAGAGACCCAGTACTTC. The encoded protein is CASSIGTGMGHQETQYF.

For the CDR3, the DNA is TGTGCCAGCAGCTCGGACTATACCGGGGAGCTGTTTTTT. Translating it yields CASSSDYTGELFF. The chain links TRBV7-3 to TRBJ2-2; D is perhaps TRBD2 (6 bases). V lost 4 bases and J lost 5, with 8 bases in between. Per germline, CDR1 SGHTA and CDR2 FQGTGA. The CDR3 has 13 amino acids.

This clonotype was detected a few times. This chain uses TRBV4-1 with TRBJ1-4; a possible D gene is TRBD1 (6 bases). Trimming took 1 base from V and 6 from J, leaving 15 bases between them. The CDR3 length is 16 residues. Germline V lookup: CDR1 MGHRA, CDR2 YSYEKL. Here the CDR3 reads CASSQGLQGSDEKLFF. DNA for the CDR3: TGCGCCAGCAGCCAAGGGTTACAGGGCAGCGATGAAAAACTGTTTTTT.

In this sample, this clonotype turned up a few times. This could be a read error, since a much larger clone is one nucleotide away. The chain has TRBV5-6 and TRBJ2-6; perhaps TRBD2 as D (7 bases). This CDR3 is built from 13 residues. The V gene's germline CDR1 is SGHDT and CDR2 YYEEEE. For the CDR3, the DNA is TGTGCCAGCAGCTTTGCGGGGGCCACCGTCCTGACTTTC. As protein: CASSFAGATVLTF.

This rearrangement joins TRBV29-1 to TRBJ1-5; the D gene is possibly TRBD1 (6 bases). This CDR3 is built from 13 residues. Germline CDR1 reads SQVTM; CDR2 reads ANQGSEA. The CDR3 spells CSGGVLLRQPQHF. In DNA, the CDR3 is TGCAGTGGGGGCGTGCTGCTGCGGCAGCCCCAGCATTTT.

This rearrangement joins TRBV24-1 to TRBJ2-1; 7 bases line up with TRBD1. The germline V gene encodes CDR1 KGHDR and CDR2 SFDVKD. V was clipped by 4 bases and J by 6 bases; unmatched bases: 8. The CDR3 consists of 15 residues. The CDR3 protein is CATSEQTGYSNEQFF. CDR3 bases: TGTGCCACCAGTGAACAGACAGGGTACAGCAATGAGCAGTTCTTC.

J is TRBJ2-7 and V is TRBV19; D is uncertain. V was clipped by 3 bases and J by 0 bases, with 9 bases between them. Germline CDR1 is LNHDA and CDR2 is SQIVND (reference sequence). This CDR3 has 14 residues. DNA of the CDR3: TGTGCCAGTAGTATCGAAGTGAGCTCCTACGAGCAGTACTTC. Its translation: CASSIEVSSYEQYF. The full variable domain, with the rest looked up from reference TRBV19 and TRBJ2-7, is DGGITQSPKYLFRKEGQNVTLSCEQNLNHDAMYWYRQDPGQGLRLIYYSQIVNDFQKGDIAEGYSVSREKKESFPLTVTSAQKNPTAFYLCASSIEVSSYEQYFGPGTRLTVT.

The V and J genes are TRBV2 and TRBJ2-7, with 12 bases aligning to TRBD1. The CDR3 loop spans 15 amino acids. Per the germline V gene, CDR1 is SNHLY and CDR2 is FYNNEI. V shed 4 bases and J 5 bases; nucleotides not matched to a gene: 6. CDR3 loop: CASSGAGQGAHEQYF. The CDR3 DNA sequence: TGTGCCAGCAGTGGGGCGGGACAGGGGGCACACGAGCAGTACTTC.

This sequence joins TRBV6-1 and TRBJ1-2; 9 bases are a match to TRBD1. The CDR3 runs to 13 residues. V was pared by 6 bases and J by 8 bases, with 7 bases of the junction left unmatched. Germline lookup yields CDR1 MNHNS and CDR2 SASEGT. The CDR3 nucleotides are TGTGCCAGCAGGGACAGGGGATCGAGAGGCTACACCTTC. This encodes CASRDRGSRGYTF.

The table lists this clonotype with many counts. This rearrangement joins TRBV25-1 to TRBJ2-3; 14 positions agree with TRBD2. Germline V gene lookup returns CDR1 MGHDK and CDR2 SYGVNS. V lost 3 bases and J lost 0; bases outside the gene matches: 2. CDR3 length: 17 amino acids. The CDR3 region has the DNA TGTGCCAGCAGTGACGGGACTAGCGGGGGTAGCACAGATACGCAGTATTTT. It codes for CASSDGTSGGSTDTQYF.

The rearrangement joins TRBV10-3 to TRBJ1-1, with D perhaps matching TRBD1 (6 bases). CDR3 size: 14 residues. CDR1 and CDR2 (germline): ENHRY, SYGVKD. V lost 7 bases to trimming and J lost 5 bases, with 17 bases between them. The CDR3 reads CAIKPGPQGTEAFF. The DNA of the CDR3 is TGTGCCATCAAACCGGGACCTCAGGGGACTGAAGCTTTCTTT.

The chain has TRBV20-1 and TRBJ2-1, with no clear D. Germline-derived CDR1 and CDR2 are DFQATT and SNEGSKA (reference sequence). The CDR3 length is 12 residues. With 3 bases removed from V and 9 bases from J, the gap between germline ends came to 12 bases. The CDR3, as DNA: TGCAGTGCTAGGGTGGAACTACTTGAGCAGTTCTTC. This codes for CSARVELLEQFF.

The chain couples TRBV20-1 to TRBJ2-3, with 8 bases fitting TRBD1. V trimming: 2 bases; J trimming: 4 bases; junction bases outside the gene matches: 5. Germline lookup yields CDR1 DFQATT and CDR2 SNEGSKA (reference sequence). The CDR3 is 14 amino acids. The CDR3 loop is CSARPQGGADTQYF. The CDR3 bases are TGCAGTGCTAGACCACAGGGGGGCGCAGATACGCAGTATTTT.

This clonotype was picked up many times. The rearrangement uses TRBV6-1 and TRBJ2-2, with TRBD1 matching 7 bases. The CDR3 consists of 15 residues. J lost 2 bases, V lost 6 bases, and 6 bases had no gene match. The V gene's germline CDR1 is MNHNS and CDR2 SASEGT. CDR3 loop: CASSLGQRNTGELFF. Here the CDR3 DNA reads TGTGCCAGCAGCCTGGGACAGAGAAACACCGGGGAGCTGTTTTTT.

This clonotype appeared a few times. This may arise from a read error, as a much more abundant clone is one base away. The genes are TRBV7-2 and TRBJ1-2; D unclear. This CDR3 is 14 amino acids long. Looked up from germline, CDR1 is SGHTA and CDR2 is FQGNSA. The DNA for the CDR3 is TGTGCCGGCAGCCCCCGGACGGCCGTAAATGGCTACACCTTC. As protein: CAGSPRTAVNGYTF.

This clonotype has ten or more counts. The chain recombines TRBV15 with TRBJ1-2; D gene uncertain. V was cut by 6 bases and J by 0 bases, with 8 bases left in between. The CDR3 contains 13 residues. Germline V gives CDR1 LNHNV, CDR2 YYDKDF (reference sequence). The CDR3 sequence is CATREDTNYGYTF. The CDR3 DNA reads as TGTGCCACCAGGGAGGATACTAACTATGGCTACACCTTC.

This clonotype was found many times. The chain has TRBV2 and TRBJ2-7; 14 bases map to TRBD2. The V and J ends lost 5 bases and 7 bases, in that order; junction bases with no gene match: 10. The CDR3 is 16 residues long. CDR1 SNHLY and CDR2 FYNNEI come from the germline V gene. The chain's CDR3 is CASSTPGLAGVGEQYF. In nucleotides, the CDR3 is TGTGCCAGCAGTACACCGGGACTAGCGGGAGTCGGTGAGCAGTACTTC. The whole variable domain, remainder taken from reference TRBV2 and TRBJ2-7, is EPEVTQTPSHQVTQMGQEVILRCVPISNHLYFYWYRQILGQKVEFLVSFYNNEISEKSEIFDDQFSVERPDGSNFTLKIRSTKLEDSAMYFCASSTPGLAGVGEQYFGPGTRLTVT.

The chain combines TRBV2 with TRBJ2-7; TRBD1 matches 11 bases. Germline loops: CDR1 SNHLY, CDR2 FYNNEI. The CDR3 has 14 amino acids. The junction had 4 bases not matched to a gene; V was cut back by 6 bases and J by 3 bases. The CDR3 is CASSLGTGGYEQYF. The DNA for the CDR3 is TGTGCCAGCAGCTTAGGGACAGGGGGCTACGAGCAGTACTTC.

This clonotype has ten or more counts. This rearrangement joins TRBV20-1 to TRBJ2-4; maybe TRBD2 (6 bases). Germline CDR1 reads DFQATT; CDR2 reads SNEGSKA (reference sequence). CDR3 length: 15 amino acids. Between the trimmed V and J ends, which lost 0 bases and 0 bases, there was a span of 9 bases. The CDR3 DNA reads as TGCAGTGCTAGAGATCCGGGAGTAGCCAAAAACATTCAGTACTTC. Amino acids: CSARDPGVAKNIQYF.